Listed below are T cell receptor beta chains from one sample, sequenced in a study of blood T cell repertoires in COVID-19. Only in-frame clones appear in the TCRdb table, and some are missing; sequencing was by immunoSEQ multiplex PCR. The sample consists of 190,000 or so clones, around 85% of them appearing once. The sequenced sample was peripheral blood. These receptors originate from a woman of 80 years or more with acute or convalescent COVID-19. The CDR3 runs from the conserved cysteine through the conserved F or W. The order of the fields is clone size, V gene, J gene, D gene, CDR3 DNA, CDR3 protein. The D gene is left open where the match is weak. The size field is filled for only some rows; it gives once, few, many or a size class.

-	TRBV6-2/TRBV6-3	TRBJ2-3	TRBD1	TGTGCCAGCAGTGGGGACAGCACTAGCACAGATACGCAGTATTTT	CASSGDSTSTDTQYF
-	TRBV4-1	TRBJ2-3	TRBD2	TGCGCCAGCAGCCGAGAGGGATTCGGGACTAGCGGGGGGGTCACAGATACGCAGTATTTT	CASSREGFGTSGGVTDTQYF
-	TRBV5-1	TRBJ1-2	-	TGCGCCAGCAGCTTGGGCTCCATTCTAAACTATGGCTACACCTTC	CASSLGSILNYGYTF
-	TRBV4-3	TRBJ1-2	TRBD1	TGCGCCAGCAGCACCGGGACAGCGAACTATGGCTACACCTTC	CASSTGTANYGYTF
-	TRBV18	TRBJ2-2	-	TGTGCCAGCTCAGCCGGGGGAGCCGGGGAGCTGTTTTTT	CASSAGGAGELFF
-	TRBV7-2	TRBJ1-4	TRBD1	TGTGCCAGCAGCTTCACCCCGGGACAGACAAATGAAAAACTGTTTTTT	CASSFTPGQTNEKLFF
-	TRBV7-9	TRBJ2-3	-	TGTGCCAGCAGCTTAGGTGGAGCTAGCACAGATACGCAGTATTTT	CASSLGGASTDTQYF
-	TRBV27	TRBJ2-1	-	TGTGCCAGCAGTCCCACCCGTCCTATTGGGCTTTTAAATGAGCAGTTCTTC	CASSPTRPIGLLNEQFF
-	TRBV18	TRBJ2-7	-	TGTGCCAGCTCACCACTGACAGGCGTCGAGCAGTACTTC	CASSPLTGVEQYF
-	TRBV24-1	TRBJ2-4	-	TGTGCCACCAGTTCAGACAGTAAAAACATTCAGTACTTC	CATSSDSKNIQYF
-	TRBV19	TRBJ1-5	TRBD1	TGTGCCAGTAGTATAGAGGCAGGGGGCGGGTGGAATCAGCCCCAGCATTTT	CASSIEAGGGWNQPQHF
-	TRBV3-1/TRBV3-2	TRBJ1-2	-	TGTGCCAGCAGCCAACGACAGGAGAGGGGTGGCTACACCTTC	CASSQRQERGGYTF
-	TRBV6-1	TRBJ1-2	TRBD1	TGTGCCAGCAGTGAAAACAGGGGATGGAATGGCTACACCTTC	CASSENRGWNGYTF
-	TRBV5-5	TRBJ2-7	-	TGTGCCAGCAGCTTGACTGGGGACTTCCCTCAAGAGCAGTACTTC	CASSLTGDFPQEQYF
-	TRBV9	TRBJ2-7	TRBD1	TGTGCCAGCAGCCCCGACAGGGGAGCCTACGAGCAGTACTTC	CASSPDRGAYEQYF
-	TRBV5-1	TRBJ2-7	TRBD1	TGCGCCAGCAGCCGCCCCTTAGACAGGGGGCTGAGCGAGCAGTACTTC	CASSRPLDRGLSEQYF
few	TRBV5-5	TRBJ2-7	TRBD2	TGTGCCAGCAGCTTCAGGAGCGGGGGAAGCTCCTACGAGCAGTACTTC	CASSFRSGGSSYEQYF
-	TRBV24-1	TRBJ2-7	TRBD1	TGTGCCACCAGTGATAACCCCGGGACAGGGACCTACGAGCAGTACTTC	CATSDNPGTGTYEQYF
-	TRBV18	TRBJ1-5	-	TGTGCCAGCTCCCTAGAAGAGTTCCGCCAGCCCCAGCATTTT	CASSLEEFRQPQHF
few	TRBV4-3	TRBJ1-2	TRBD1	TGCGCCAGCAGCCAGTTTATCGGGACAGACTATGGCTACACCTTC	CASSQFIGTDYGYTF
many	TRBV7-9	TRBJ1-5	TRBD1	TGTGCCAGCAGCTTAGACTCAGGGGGTTATCAGCCCCAGCATTTT	CASSLDSGGYQPQHF
-	TRBV19	TRBJ1-2	-	TGTGCCAGTAGCATAAACCCCGGGGCTAACTATGGCTACACCTTC	CASSINPGANYGYTF
-	TRBV6-4	TRBJ1-6	-	TGTGCCAGCAGTGACCAGGGCCGGAATTCACCCCTCCACTTT	CASSDQGRNSPLHF
-	TRBV5-6	TRBJ2-2	-	TGTGCCAGCACCCAACCTAGGACAGCGAACACCGGGGAGCTGTTTTTT	CASTQPRTANTGELFF
-	TRBV11-2	TRBJ1-4	-	TGTGCCAGCAGCCGAACCGGGAGCCTTGGTGGTGAAAAACTGTTTTTT	CASSRTGSLGGEKLFF
once	TRBV24-1	TRBJ1-5	TRBD1	TGTGCCACCAGTGACCTGGGACAGGGAGTACGGGAGAGCAATCAGCCCCAGCATTTT	CATSDLGQGVRESNQPQHF
-	TRBV5-6	TRBJ2-7	TRBD2	TGTGCCAGCAGCTTGCAGGGAGGGCCGTCCCTCTACGAGCAGTACTTC	CASSLQGGPSLYEQYF
-	TRBV9	TRBJ2-7	TRBD2	TGTGCCAGCAGCGTAGGCAGCGGGGGTTCCTACGAGCAGTACTTC	CASSVGSGGSYEQYF
-	TRBV5-1	TRBJ2-1	-	TGCGCCAGCAGCCCGGGACAAACCAGCGATGAGCAGTTCTTC	CASSPGQTSDEQFF
-	TRBV7-8	TRBJ2-3	-	TGTGCCAGCAGCTTACTAGCGACACCCACAGATACGCAGTATTTT	CASSLLATPTDTQYF
-	TRBV3-1/TRBV3-2	TRBJ1-2	TRBD1	TGTGCCAGCAGCCAGGCTAGGGACAGGGGGCAGGGGTATGGCTACACCTTC	CASSQARDRGQGYGYTF
-	TRBV4-1	TRBJ1-2	TRBD1	TGCGCCAGCAGCCAGCCTTTCGACAGGGGGCAGATCAACAATGGCTACACCTTC	CASSQPFDRGQINNGYTF
-	TRBV5-5	TRBJ2-1	TRBD2	TGTGCCAGCAGCCCTATTGGGAGGGCTCCTGACAATGAGCAGTTCTTC	CASSPIGRAPDNEQFF